This entry is about one TCR beta chain. As yet, its antigen is unknown. V lost 3 bases and J 9 bases, leaving 3 bases between the germline ends. Germline V lookup: CDR1 SEHNR, CDR2 FQNEAQ (reference sequence). The CDR3 has 10 amino acids. Peripheral blood came from all dose cohorts at three timepoints. The data were obtained in a study of OX40 agonist ivuxolimab in advanced cancers. TCRdb's table, derived via immunoSEQ multiplex PCR, lists solely in-frame clones and lacks some. The sample holds tens of thousands of clones, over 80% seen once. Overall study results and limits: Expanded clones were, on average, more numerous in CD8+ T cells than in CD4+. Partial responders at 0.1-3.0 mg/kg had among the lowest clonal expansion.

This clonotype was sampled from an adult with an advanced solid tumor such as melanoma, head and neck, liver or kidney cancer. The chain recombines TRBV7-9 with TRBJ2-1; D is undetermined. The source was CD4+ or CD8+ T cells sorted from blood, collected in a trial of the OX40 agonist ivuxolimab. This CDR3 reads CASSLGEQFF. The CDR3 coding sequence is TGTGCCAGCAGCTTGGGTGAGCAGTTCTTC.